The rows below give T cell receptor beta chains drawn from one sample of a study of T cell responses to AZD1222 COVID-19 vaccine. Profiled with immunoSEQ multiplex PCR; TCRdb holds only in-frame clones, not every one. The table has 90,000 to 120,000 clones, about 90% seen once. Here the sequenced sample was peripheral blood, taken 28 days after the second AZD1222 dose. The receptors shown here come from an adult who received the AZD1222 COVID-19 vaccine. CDR3s include the opening cysteine and the closing phenylalanine or tryptophan. Each record gives: clone size, V gene, D gene, J gene, CDR3 protein, CDR3 DNA. The D gene is left open where the match is weak. Rows may omit the clone size; those that give it use once, few, many or a size class.

clone_size: once; v_call: TRBV11-3; d_call: TRBD2; j_call: TRBJ2-3; cdr3_aa: CASSLGTSGDTQYF; cdr3_nt: TGTGCCAGCAGCTTAGGGACTAGCGGAGATACGCAGTATTTT
clone_size: once; v_call: TRBV19; d_call: TRBD1; j_call: TRBJ1-1; cdr3_aa: CATRQGANTEAFF; cdr3_nt: TGTGCCACAAGACAGGGGGCGAACACTGAAGCTTTCTTT
clone_size: .; v_call: TRBV30; d_call: .; j_call: TRBJ2-7; cdr3_aa: CAWSALSDRTYEQYF; cdr3_nt: TGTGCCTGGAGTGCACTTTCTGATCGTACCTACGAGCAGTACTTC
clone_size: few; v_call: TRBV12-5; d_call: .; j_call: TRBJ2-7; cdr3_aa: CASGTKGYRRYF; cdr3_nt: TGTGCTAGTGGTACGAAGGGCTACCGTCGGTACTTC
clone_size: .; v_call: TRBV6-2/TRBV6-3; d_call: .; j_call: TRBJ2-7; cdr3_aa: CASSYETYEQYF; cdr3_nt: TGTGCCAGCAGTTACGAAACCTACGAGCAGTACTTC
clone_size: .; v_call: TRBV11-2; d_call: .; j_call: TRBJ1-1; cdr3_aa: CASSLQFQRPNTEAFF; cdr3_nt: TGTGCCAGCAGCTTACAGTTCCAGCGACCGAACACTGAAGCTTTCTTT
clone_size: .; v_call: TRBV7-9; d_call: .; j_call: TRBJ2-5; cdr3_aa: CASRAWGTAETQYF; cdr3_nt: TGTGCCAGCAGAGCGTGGGGGACTGCGGAGACCCAGTACTTC
clone_size: .; v_call: TRBV23-1; d_call: .; j_call: TRBJ1-5; cdr3_aa: CASSQCDLDSYSNQPQHF; cdr3_nt: TGCGCCAGCAGTCAATGCGATCTGGATTCTTATAGCAATCAGCCCCAGCATTTT
clone_size: .; v_call: TRBV30; d_call: TRBD1; j_call: TRBJ2-7; cdr3_aa: CAWGQGAYEQYF; cdr3_nt: TGTGCCTGGGGACAGGGGGCGTACGAGCAGTACTTC
clone_size: .; v_call: TRBV19; d_call: .; j_call: TRBJ1-1; cdr3_aa: CASSPNPILGEAFF; cdr3_nt: TGTGCCAGTAGCCCGAACCCGATCTTAGGTGAAGCTTTCTTT
clone_size: .; v_call: TRBV29-1; d_call: .; j_call: TRBJ1-2; cdr3_aa: CSSSRWDRSSRDYGYTF; cdr3_nt: TGCAGCTCGAGTCGGTGGGACCGCTCCTCGAGGGACTATGGCTACACCTTC
clone_size: .; v_call: TRBV4-1; d_call: .; j_call: TRBJ2-5; cdr3_aa: CASSQFREWEETQYF; cdr3_nt: TGCGCCAGCAGCCAATTTCGCGAGTGGGAAGAGACCCAGTACTTC
clone_size: .; v_call: TRBV6-4; d_call: .; j_call: TRBJ1-6; cdr3_aa: CASSDSLRGSNSPLHF; cdr3_nt: TGTGCCAGCAGTGACTCGCTCCGGGGTTCTAATTCACCCCTCCACTTT
clone_size: .; v_call: TRBV4-3; d_call: .; j_call: TRBJ1-1; cdr3_aa: CASSQRGDNTEAFF; cdr3_nt: TGCGCCAGCAGCCAGCGCGGGGATAACACTGAAGCTTTCTTT
clone_size: .; v_call: TRBV5-1; d_call: TRBD2; j_call: TRBJ2-3; cdr3_aa: CASSSGGTSTDTQYF; cdr3_nt: TGCGCCAGCAGTAGCGGGGGGACTAGCACAGATACGCAGTATTTT
clone_size: .; v_call: TRBV11-3; d_call: TRBD1; j_call: TRBJ2-1; cdr3_aa: CASSVTGKVPYNEQFF; cdr3_nt: TGTGCCAGCAGCGTGACAGGGAAGGTCCCCTACAATGAGCAGTTCTTC
clone_size: .; v_call: TRBV25-1; d_call: TRBD1; j_call: TRBJ2-2; cdr3_aa: CASSPPAGQGGYGELFF; cdr3_nt: TGTGCCAGCAGTCCCCCGGCAGGACAGGGGGGTTACGGGGAGCTGTTTTTT
clone_size: .; v_call: TRBV30; d_call: .; j_call: TRBJ1-5; cdr3_aa: CAWSVEGGPQPQHF; cdr3_nt: TGTGCCTGGAGTGTAGAGGGGGGTCCTCAGCCCCAGCATTTT
clone_size: .; v_call: TRBV19; d_call: TRBD2; j_call: TRBJ2-5; cdr3_aa: CASSIAPPAGEETQYF; cdr3_nt: TGTGCCAGTAGTATAGCTCCGCCGGCGGGAGAGGAGACCCAGTACTTC
clone_size: .; v_call: TRBV4-2; d_call: .; j_call: TRBJ1-3; cdr3_aa: CASSPTGSGNTIYF; cdr3_nt: TGTGCCAGCAGCCCAACAGGGTCTGGAAACACCATATATTTT
clone_size: .; v_call: TRBV5-8; d_call: .; j_call: TRBJ1-5; cdr3_aa: CASSLVNSNQPQHF; cdr3_nt: TGTGCCAGCAGCTTGGTCAATAGCAATCAGCCCCAGCATTTT
clone_size: .; v_call: TRBV27; d_call: .; j_call: TRBJ2-2; cdr3_aa: CASSRGTGELFF; cdr3_nt: TGTGCCAGCTCCCGGGGGACCGGGGAGCTGTTTTTT
clone_size: once; v_call: TRBV11-2; d_call: .; j_call: TRBJ2-5; cdr3_aa: CASSLGGQETQYF; cdr3_nt: TGTGCCAGCAGCCTAGGAGGTCAAGAGACCCAGTACTTC
clone_size: .; v_call: TRBV7-2; d_call: .; j_call: TRBJ1-6; cdr3_aa: CASSLFPGGNSPLHF; cdr3_nt: TGTGCCAGCAGCTTGTTTCCTGGGGGGAATTCACCCCTCCACTTT
clone_size: .; v_call: TRBV6-5; d_call: .; j_call: TRBJ1-2; cdr3_aa: CASSYARIPQGYTF; cdr3_nt: TGTGCCAGCAGTTACGCGCGCATACCGCAGGGCTACACCTTC
clone_size: medium-sized; v_call: TRBV30; d_call: TRBD1; j_call: TRBJ2-7; cdr3_aa: CAWDPGQGTYEQYF; cdr3_nt: TGTGCCTGGGATCCGGGACAGGGAACCTACGAGCAGTACTTC
clone_size: once; v_call: TRBV5-4; d_call: .; j_call: TRBJ2-2; cdr3_aa: CASTSTLNTGELFF; cdr3_nt: TGTGCCAGCACCTCTACACTGAACACCGGGGAGCTGTTTTTT